The 29 T cell receptor beta chains below all came from one sample that was sequenced in a study of response to subunit inactivated influenza vaccine. TCRdb passed the RT-PCR reads through MiXCR, listing each CDR3 protein once. This sample has hundreds of thousands of distinct CDR3 sequences, with approximately 16% found just once. This sample comprised CD4+ T cells sorted from PBMCs, obtained 23 to 25 months after vaccination. The receptors here all came from a man aged 45 to 70 who received an inactivated influenza vaccine.

J is TRBJ2-4 and V is TRBV10-3; D not resolved. The CDR3 totals 14 residues. Between the trimmed V and J ends, which lost 4 bases and 0 bases, there was a span of 7 bases. CDR1 and CDR2 (germline): ENHRY, SYGVKD. The CDR3 sequence: CAISADLAKNIQYF. The CDR3, as DNA: TGTGCCATCAGTGCTGATCTAGCCAAAAACATTCAGTACTTC.

There are a few counts of this clonotype. The chain recombines TRBV9 with TRBJ2-1; a weak D match, TRBD2 (6 bases). Germline assignment: CDR1 SGDLS and CDR2 YYNGEE. The CDR3 sequence is 15 residues long. Trimming cost V 0 bases and J 6 bases, with 13 bases left between them. CDR3 nucleotide sequence: TGTGCCAGCAGCGTAGCCAGCGGGCCCCCCAATGAGCAGTTCTTC. It is translated as CASSVASGPPNEQFF.

The chain employs TRBV11-2 and TRBJ2-2; 13 positions match TRBD2. CDR1 and CDR2 (germline): SGHAT, FQNNGV. The CDR3 contains 17 residues. V shed 5 bases, J shed 2 bases, and the junction held 5 bases outside the gene matches. The CDR3 reads CASSATSGGSNTGELFF. CDR3 bases: TGTGCCAGCAGCGCGACTAGCGGGGGGTCTAACACCGGGGAGCTGTTTTTT.

This clonotype was seen a few times. The gene calls are TRBV4-1 and TRBJ2-4; TRBD1 aligns across 7 bases. The CDR3 consists of 17 residues. The germline gives CDR1 MGHRA, CDR2 YSYEKL. J lost 1 base, V lost 3 bases, and 9 bases had no gene match. CDR3 nucleotides: TGCGCCAGCAGCCAGCCTAGACAGGGAAGTGCCAAAAACATTCAGTACTTC. Its translation is CASSQPRQGSAKNIQYF.

The chain employs TRBV4-3 and TRBJ2-5, with 7 nucleotides matching TRBD1. The CDR3 length is 15 residues. Germline loops: CDR1 LGHNA, CDR2 YSLEER. Trimming at V came to 0 bases and at J to 5 bases, leaving 6 bases not matched to a gene. In DNA form, the CDR3 reads TGCGCCAGCAGCCAAGAAACAGGGGAATGGGAGACCCAGTACTTC. This codes for CASSQETGEWETQYF.

This clonotype was found a few times. The rearrangement uses TRBV10-1 and TRBJ2-3; TRBD2 matches at 9 bases. V trimming: 5 bases; J trimming: 5 bases; junction bases outside the gene matches: 8. Germline V gene sequence: CDR1 WNHNN, CDR2 SYGVQD (reference sequence). The length of the CDR3 is 15 residues. CDR3: CASSSLTSGGDTQYF. DNA for the CDR3: TGCGCCAGCAGTTCTCTGACTAGCGGCGGAGATACGCAGTATTTT.

This clonotype appeared many times. This chain connects TRBV12-3 or TRBV12-4 to TRBJ1-2; the match to TRBD1 covers 7 bases. V shed 7 bases, J shed 9 bases, and the junction held 11 bases outside the gene matches. This CDR3 is built from 13 residues. The CDR3 nucleotides read TGTGCCAGCACCATTAGGGTGACAGGGAGCTACACCTTC. Translation: CASTIRVTGSYTF.

The chain employs TRBV18 and TRBJ1-1, with D possibly matching TRBD1 (6 bases). Germline loops: CDR1 KGHSH, CDR2 LQKENI. Trimming pared 3 bases from V and 4 bases from J, leaving 15 bases between. The CDR3 has 15 amino acids. In DNA, the CDR3 is TGTGCCAGCTCACCGTTCGAGATAGGGGGCACTGAAGCTTTCTTT. It encodes CASSPFEIGGTEAFF.

The chain joins TRBV14 to TRBJ2-1; D is possibly TRBD1 (5 bases). The CDR3 sequence is 16 residues long. V was cut by 1 base and J by 6 bases, with 16 bases left in between. Germline lookup yields CDR1 SGHDN and CDR2 FVKESK. CDR3 DNA sequence: TGTGCCAGCAGCCAAGCAGGTGGGGCAGGAATCAATGAGCAGTTCTTC. Its translation is CASSQAGGAGINEQFF. The full variable domain, in which reference TRBV14 and TRBJ2-1 provide the parts outside the CDR3, is EAGVTQFPSHSVIEKGQTVTLRCDPISGHDNLYWYRRVMGKEIKFLLHFVKESKQDESGMPNNRFLAERTGGTYSTLKVQPAELEDSGVYFCASSQAGGAGINEQFFGPGTRLTVL.

This clonotype was detected only a few times. The CDR3: CSATSGRTYNEQFF. The CDR3 region has the DNA TGCAGTGCTACTAGCGGGAGGACCTACAATGAGCAGTTCTTC. The V gene is TRBV20-1, the J gene TRBJ2-1; TRBD2 matches at 11 bases. CDR1 and CDR2 from the germline V gene are DFQATT and SNEGSKA (reference sequence). The CDR3 covers 14 residues. J gave up 2 bases and V 4 bases, and 1 base lay outside the gene matches.

This clonotype was observed many times. V and J are TRBV4-2 and TRBJ2-2; no clear D. Germline CDR1 and CDR2: LGHNA and YNFKEQ. V lost 1 base and J 2 bases, leaving 8 bases between the germline ends. The CDR3 consists of 15 residues. CDR3: CASSQVMVNTGELFF. In nucleotides, the CDR3 is TGTGCCAGCAGCCAAGTGATGGTAAACACCGGGGAGCTGTTTTTT.

The table lists this clonotype with a few counts. This chain's CDR3 is CASSLVNRGHNEQFF. CDR3 DNA sequence: TGTGCCAGCAGCTTAGTAAACAGGGGTCACAATGAGCAGTTCTTC. V gene TRBV7-3 combines with J gene TRBJ2-1; 7 bases are a match to TRBD1. Germline loops: CDR1 SGHTA, CDR2 FQGTGA. With V trimmed by 2 bases and J by 5 bases, 6 bases remained unmatched. This CDR3 comprises 15 residues.

A single count supports this clonotype. This rearrangement joins TRBV30 to TRBJ2-2; unclear D gene. CDR3 length equals 14 residues. Trimming cost V 4 bases and J 5 bases, with 14 bases left between them. In germline, CDR1 is GTSNPN, CDR2 SVGIG (reference sequence). The CDR3 DNA reads as TGTGCCTGGAATGACTTGGCGGAGACCGGGGAGCTGTTTTTT. It codes for CAWNDLAETGELFF.

This clonotype was recorded at least ten times. The V call is TRBV6-2 or TRBV6-3, the J call TRBJ2-7, with D unresolved. Germline CDR1 MNHEY, CDR2 SVGEGT. The V gene lost 6 bases and the J gene lost 4 bases, with 10 bases spanning the gap. The CDR3 extends over 12 amino acids. As DNA, the CDR3 is TGTGCCAGCAGCGATCTAGGATACGAGCAGTACTTC. Protein sequence: CASSDLGYEQYF.

The gene calls are TRBV7-9 and TRBJ2-7; no clear D. The CDR3 runs 17 residues. CDR1 and CDR2 (germline): SEHNR, FQNEAQ (reference sequence). V shed 5 bases and J shed 3 bases, with 23 bases lying between them. The DNA for the CDR3 is TGTGCCAGCAGCCCCTCGGTGTCCCGGAGAAAAGACTACGAGCAGTACTTC. Translated: CASSPSVSRRKDYEQYF.

This clonotype has ten or more counts. The chain recombines TRBV12-3 or TRBV12-4 with TRBJ2-3; tentatively, D is TRBD1 (5 bases). Trimming removed 2 bases from V and 6 bases from J, with 12 bases in between. The CDR3 is made up of 14 amino acids. This CDR3 reads CASSLWEQADTQYF. The CDR3 region has the DNA TGTGCCAGCAGTTTATGGGAACAGGCGGATACGCAGTATTTT.

This clonotype was seen ten or more times. The J gene is TRBJ2-1, the V gene TRBV5-1; TRBD2 is a possible D gene (6 bases). This CDR3 region has 13 residues. Trimming removed 8 bases from V and 4 bases from J, with 13 bases in between. Germline loops: CDR1 SGHRS, CDR2 YFSETQ. This CDR3 is CASRPSEYNEQFF. CDR3 DNA sequence: TGCGCCAGTCGGCCTAGCGAGTACAATGAGCAGTTCTTC. Based on the CDR3 plus reference TRBV5-1 and TRBJ2-1, the full variable domain is KAGVTQTPRYLIKTRGQQVTLSCSPISGHRSVSWYQQTPGQGLQFLFEYFSETQRNKGNFPGRFSGRQFSNSRSEMNVSTLELGDSALYLCASRPSEYNEQFFGPGTRLTVL.

The chain employs TRBV7-3 and TRBJ2-1, with TRBD2 matching 10 bases. The trim removed 5 bases at V and 8 bases at J, leaving 12 bases unmatched. The CDR3 covers 16 residues. Germline CDR1 is SGHTA and CDR2 is FQGTGA. CDR3 loop: CASSPGSGRALDEQFF. The CDR3 coding sequence is TGTGCCAGCAGCCCCGGGAGCGGGAGGGCGTTGGATGAGCAGTTCTTC.

This clonotype has only a few counts. The rearrangement links TRBV29-1 to TRBJ2-5; TRBD1 or TRBD2 may be the D gene (5 bases each). The CDR3 consists of 13 residues. V was clipped by 2 bases and J by 2 bases, with 9 bases between them. Germline V gene sequence: CDR1 SQVTM, CDR2 ANQGSEA. Here the CDR3 DNA reads TGCAGCGTTGAACCTGGGGGACAAGAGACCCAGTACTTC. Encoded protein: CSVEPGGQETQYF.

This clonotype was recorded at least ten times. This sequence joins TRBV27 and TRBJ2-1; D is ambiguous. CDR3 length: 13 residues. Trimming shortened V by 3 bases and J by 5 bases, and 8 bases separated the two germline ends. Per the germline V gene, CDR1 is MNHEY and CDR2 is SMNVEV (reference sequence). The DNA for the CDR3 is TGTGCCAGCAGTTTTCGCCACCACAATGAGCAGTTCTTC. Protein: CASSFRHHNEQFF.

This clonotype was seen ten or more times. DNA of the CDR3: TGTGCCACGCAGGACCGAGATACGCAGTATTTT. Translated, it gives CATQDRDTQYF. The chain joins TRBV19 to TRBJ2-3; D is uncertain. Between the trimmed V and J ends, which lost 10 bases and 5 bases, there was a span of 10 bases. This CDR3 is built from 11 residues. The V gene's germline CDR1 is LNHDA and CDR2 SQIVND (reference sequence).

The chain joins TRBV5-1 to TRBJ1-3; tentative D call: TRBD1 (6 bases). V lost 7 bases to trimming and J lost 0 bases, with 14 bases between them. The CDR3 contains 15 residues. The germline gives CDR1 SGHRS, CDR2 YFSETQ. Here the CDR3 reads CASRAMTGSGNTIYF. CDR3 bases: TGCGCCAGCCGCGCTATGACAGGCTCTGGAAACACCATATATTTT.

This clonotype was counted between two and nine times. This chain uses TRBV4-2 with TRBJ1-1, with a tentative D call TRBD1 (5 bases). The length of the CDR3 is 13 residues. Germline CDR1 reads LGHNA; CDR2 reads YNFKEQ. Deletions cut 4 bases from V and 6 bases from J, with 12 bases between. The CDR3 nucleotides are TGTGCCAGCAGCCCAGGGATGTTGGCTGAAGCTTTCTTT. It specifies CASSPGMLAEAFF.

The sample holds many counts of this clonotype. The chain couples TRBV29-1 to TRBJ2-3; 8 bases fit TRBD1. This CDR3 contains 14 residues. Germline V gives CDR1 SQVTM, CDR2 ANQGSEA. J gave up 2 bases and V 4 bases, and 5 bases lay outside the gene matches. CDR3 nucleotide sequence: TGCAGCGTTGCGCACAGGGGGAACACAGATACGCAGTATTTT. Protein: CSVAHRGNTDTQYF.

This clonotype was counted at least ten times. CDR3 nucleotides: TGCGCCAGCAGCCCGGACGGGGGGGGTCAGCCCCAGCATTTT. Translating gives CASSPDGGGQPQHF. The chain joins TRBV5-1 to TRBJ1-5, with D maybe TRBD1 (5 bases). V lost 4 bases and J 6 bases, leaving 14 bases between the germline ends. Germline CDR1 is SGHRS and CDR2 is YFSETQ. This CDR3 has 14 amino acids. The variable domain in full, with the rest retrieved from reference TRBV5-1 and TRBJ1-5, is KAGVTQTPRYLIKTRGQQVTLSCSPISGHRSVSWYQQTPGQGLQFLFEYFSETQRNKGNFPGRFSGRQFSNSRSEMNVSTLELGDSALYLCASSPDGGGQPQHFGDGTRLSIL.

V and J are TRBV4-2 and TRBJ2-1, with TRBD2 matching 9 bases. Losses at the gene ends were 0 bases for V and 10 bases for J; bases not matched to a gene: 1. The CDR3 runs to 13 residues. The germline V gene encodes CDR1 LGHNA and CDR2 YNFKEQ. The CDR3 is CASSQETSGEQFF. CDR3 in DNA: TGTGCCAGCAGCCAAGAAACTAGCGGGGAGCAGTTCTTC.

This clonotype was observed a handful of times. The chain employs TRBV18 and TRBJ1-2, with D hard to call. Germline V CDR1 and CDR2: KGHSH, LQKENI. The V and J ends lost 3 bases and 2 bases respectively, with 13 bases between them. The CDR3 is 15 amino acids. Here the CDR3 DNA reads TGTGCCAGCTCACCGAAAACGACGGCAAACTATGGCTACACCTTC. This encodes CASSPKTTANYGYTF.

This rearrangement joins TRBV27 to TRBJ2-1; 7 nucleotides match TRBD2. V dropped 6 bases and J dropped 10; count of bases not matched to a gene: 6. The CDR3 is 12 amino acids. The germline V gene has CDR1 MNHEY and CDR2 SMNVEV (reference sequence). The DNA of the CDR3 is TGTGCCAGCAGCTTCAGGGAGGGGGAGCAGTTCTTC. It yields the protein CASSFREGEQFF.

This clonotype has more than one count but fewer than ten. The rearrangement uses TRBV6-5 and TRBJ1-1, with unresolved D. The CDR3 extends over 13 amino acids. Germline assignment: CDR1 MNHEY and CDR2 SVGAGI. The ends were cut back, 0 bases at V and 4 bases at J, with 6 bases in the middle. The CDR3 DNA reads as TGTGCCAGCAGTTACTCGAGGGCCACTGAAGCTTTCTTT. Its translation: CASSYSRATEAFF.